The 6 T cell receptor beta chains reported below all come from one sample, sequenced in a study of shared clonotypes between healthy human individuals. Clones were read by immunoSEQ multiplex PCR, and TCRdb kept only the in-frame ones, dropping some. The sample records some 1,600,000 clones, 95% to 99% being singletons. The specimen was naive CD4+ T cells sorted from blood. Specified subset: CD45RA+ positively selected. The origin of the receptors is a man aged 30 to 39 in good health.

The chain carries TRBV28 and TRBJ2-1; D not resolved. V was shortened by 7 bases and J by 8 bases, with 12 bases between the two germline ends. This CDR3 comprises 12 residues. Germline CDR1 reads MDHEN; CDR2 reads SYDVKM. CDR3 sequence (DNA): TGTGCCAGCAACTCCGACCCCCATGAGCAGTTCTTC. Protein: CASNSDPHEQFF.

This sequence joins TRBV10-3 and TRBJ2-7; TRBD1 matches at 8 bases. The CDR3 is 13 amino acids. Germline CDR1 and CDR2: ENHRY and SYGVKD. V trimming: 6 bases; J trimming: 4 bases; junction bases outside the gene matches: 5. The CDR3 spells CAIRGQELYEQYF. CDR3 nucleotide sequence: TGTGCCATCAGGGGACAGGAGCTATACGAGCAGTACTTC.

The V call is TRBV19, the J call TRBJ2-6; no clear D. This CDR3 is 16 amino acids long. CDR1 and CDR2 (germline): LNHDA, SQIVND (reference sequence). V was trimmed by 5 bases and J by 0 bases, leaving 11 bases between them. CDR3 sequence: CASSSILFSGANVLTF. CDR3 bases: TGTGCCAGTAGTTCTATCCTCTTCTCTGGGGCCAACGTCCTGACTTTC.

The chain couples TRBV27 to TRBJ2-7; 14 bases map to TRBD2. CDR3 length equals 19 residues. V lost 2 bases to trimming and J lost 1 base; unmatched junction nucleotides: 10. The germline gives CDR1 MNHEY, CDR2 SMNVEV (reference sequence). CDR3 nucleotide sequence: TGTGCCAGCAGTTTAAGAAGGACTAGCGGGAGGCTGGTATCCTACGAGCAGTACTTC. Protein product: CASSLRRTSGRLVSYEQYF.

This chain connects TRBV9 to TRBJ1-1; no definite D call. Trimming left V 0 bases short and J 5 bases short, with 11 bases between. Germline V gene lookup returns CDR1 SGDLS and CDR2 YYNGEE. This CDR3 has 14 amino acids. The DNA of the CDR3 is TGTGCCAGCAGCGTAGTCGGTTCGGTGACTGAAGCTTTCTTT. This codes for CASSVVGSVTEAFF.

The chain employs TRBV4-2 and TRBJ2-7, with TRBD2 matching over 9 bases. After removal of 0 bases from V and 3 bases from J, the junction contained 6 bases not matched to a gene. This CDR3 is 16 amino acids long. Germline V lookup: CDR1 LGHNA, CDR2 YNFKEQ. The CDR3, as DNA: TGTGCCAGCAGCCAAGATAAAAGCGGGGGGATCTACGAGCAGTACTTC. This codes for CASSQDKSGGIYEQYF.